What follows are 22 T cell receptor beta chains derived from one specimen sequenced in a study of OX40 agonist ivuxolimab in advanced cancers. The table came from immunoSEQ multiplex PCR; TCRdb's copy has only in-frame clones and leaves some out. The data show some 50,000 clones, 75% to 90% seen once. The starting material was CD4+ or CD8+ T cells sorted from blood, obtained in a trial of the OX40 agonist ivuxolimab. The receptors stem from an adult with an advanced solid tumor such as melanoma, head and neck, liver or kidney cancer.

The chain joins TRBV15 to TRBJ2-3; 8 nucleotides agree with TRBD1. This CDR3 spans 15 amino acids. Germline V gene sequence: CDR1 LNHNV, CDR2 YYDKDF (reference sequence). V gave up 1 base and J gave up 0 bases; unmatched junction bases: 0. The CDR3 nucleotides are TGTGCCACCAGCAGAGGGACAGGGAGCACAGATACGCAGTATTTT. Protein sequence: CATSRGTGSTDTQYF.

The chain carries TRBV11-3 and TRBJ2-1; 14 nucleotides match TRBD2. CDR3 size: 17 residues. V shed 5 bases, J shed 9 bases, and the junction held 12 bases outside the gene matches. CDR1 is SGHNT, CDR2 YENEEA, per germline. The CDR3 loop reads CASSRPGTSGREGEQFF. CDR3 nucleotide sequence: TGTGCCAGCAGCCGCCCCGGGACTAGCGGGAGAGAGGGTGAGCAGTTCTTC. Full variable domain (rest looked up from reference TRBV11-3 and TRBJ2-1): EAGVVQSPRYKIIEKKQPVAFWCNPISGHNTLYWYLQNLGQGPELLIRYENEEAVDDSQLPKDRFSAERLKGVDSTLKIQPAELGDSAVYLCASSRPGTSGREGEQFFGPGTRLTVL.

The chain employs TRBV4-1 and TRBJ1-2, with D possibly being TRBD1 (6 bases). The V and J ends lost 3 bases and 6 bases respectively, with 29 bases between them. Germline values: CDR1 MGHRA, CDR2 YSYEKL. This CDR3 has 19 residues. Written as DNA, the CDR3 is TGCGCCAGCAGCCACCGACTGGGGGGGGCTGTGATGGCGAGTAATGGCTACACCTTC. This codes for CASSHRLGGAVMASNGYTF.

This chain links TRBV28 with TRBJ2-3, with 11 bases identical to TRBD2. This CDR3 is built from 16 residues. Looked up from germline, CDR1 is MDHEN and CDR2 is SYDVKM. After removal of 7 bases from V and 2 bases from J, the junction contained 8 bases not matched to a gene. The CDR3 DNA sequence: TGTGCCAGCACCGGTGGGACTAGCGGATACACAGATACGCAGTATTTT. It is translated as CASTGGTSGYTDTQYF.

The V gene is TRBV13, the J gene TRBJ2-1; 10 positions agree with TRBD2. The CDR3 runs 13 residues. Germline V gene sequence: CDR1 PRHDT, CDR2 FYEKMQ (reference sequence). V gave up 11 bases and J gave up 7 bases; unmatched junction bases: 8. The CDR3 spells CAARTSGLNEQFF. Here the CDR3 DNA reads TGTGCCGCGAGGACTAGCGGCTTAAATGAGCAGTTCTTC.

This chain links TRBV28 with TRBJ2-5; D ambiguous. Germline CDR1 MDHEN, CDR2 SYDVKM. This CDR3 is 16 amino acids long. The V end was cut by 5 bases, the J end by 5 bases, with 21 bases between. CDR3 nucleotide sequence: TGTGCCAGCAGTCCCCTTAGATTAGGGAACTCGGAGACCCAGTACTTC. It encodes CASSPLRLGNSETQYF.

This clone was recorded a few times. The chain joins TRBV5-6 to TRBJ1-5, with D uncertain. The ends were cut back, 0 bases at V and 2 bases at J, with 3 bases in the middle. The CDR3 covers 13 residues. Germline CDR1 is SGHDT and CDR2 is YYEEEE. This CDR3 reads CASSLAGNQPQHF. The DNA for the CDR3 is TGTGCCAGCAGCTTGGCAGGCAATCAGCCCCAGCATTTT.

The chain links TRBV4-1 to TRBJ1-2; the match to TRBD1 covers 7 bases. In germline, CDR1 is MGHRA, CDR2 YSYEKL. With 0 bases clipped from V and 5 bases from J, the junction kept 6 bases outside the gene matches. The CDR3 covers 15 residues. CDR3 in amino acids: CASSQDEGANYGYTF. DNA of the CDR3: TGCGCCAGCAGCCAAGACGAGGGGGCGAATTATGGCTACACCTTC.

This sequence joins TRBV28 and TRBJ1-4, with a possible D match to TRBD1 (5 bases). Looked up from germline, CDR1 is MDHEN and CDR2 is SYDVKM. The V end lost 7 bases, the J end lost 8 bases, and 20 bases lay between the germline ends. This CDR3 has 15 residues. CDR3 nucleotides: TGTGCCAGCACCCCTGGGGCGGGGAATCGGGAAAAACTGTTTTTT. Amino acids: CASTPGAGNREKLFF.

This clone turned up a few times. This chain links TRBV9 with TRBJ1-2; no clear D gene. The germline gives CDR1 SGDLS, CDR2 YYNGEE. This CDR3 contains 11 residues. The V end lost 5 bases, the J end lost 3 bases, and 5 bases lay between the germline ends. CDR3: CASSGDYGYTF. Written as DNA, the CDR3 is TGTGCCAGCAGTGGGGACTATGGCTACACCTTC.

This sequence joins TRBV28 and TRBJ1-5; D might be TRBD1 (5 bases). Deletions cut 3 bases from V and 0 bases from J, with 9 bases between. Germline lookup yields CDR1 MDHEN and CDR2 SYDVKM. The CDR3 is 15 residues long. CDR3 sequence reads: CASSFPDISNQPQHF. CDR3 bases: TGTGCCAGCAGTTTCCCGGACATTAGCAATCAGCCCCAGCATTTT.

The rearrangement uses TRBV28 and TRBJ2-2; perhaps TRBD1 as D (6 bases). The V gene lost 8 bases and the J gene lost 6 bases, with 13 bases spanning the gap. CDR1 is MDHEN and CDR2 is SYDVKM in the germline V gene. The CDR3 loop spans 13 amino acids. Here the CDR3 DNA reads TGTGCCAGCGTACAGGGTGGGTCCGGGGAGCTGTTTTTT. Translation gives CASVQGGSGELFF.

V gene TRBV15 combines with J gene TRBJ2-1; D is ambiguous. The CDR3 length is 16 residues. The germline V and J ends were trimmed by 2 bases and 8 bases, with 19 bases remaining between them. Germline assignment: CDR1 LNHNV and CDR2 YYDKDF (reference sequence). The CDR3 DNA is TGTGCCACCAGCAGACCGCTTCTGGGCCCTACGGATGAGCAGTTCTTC. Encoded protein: CATSRPLLGPTDEQFF. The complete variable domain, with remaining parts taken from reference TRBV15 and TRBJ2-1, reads DAMVIQNPRYQVTQFGKPVTLSCSQTLNHNVMYWYQQKSSQAPKLLFHYYDKDFNNEADTPDNFQSRRPNTSFCFLDIRSPGLGDTAMYLCATSRPLLGPTDEQFFGPGTRLTVL.

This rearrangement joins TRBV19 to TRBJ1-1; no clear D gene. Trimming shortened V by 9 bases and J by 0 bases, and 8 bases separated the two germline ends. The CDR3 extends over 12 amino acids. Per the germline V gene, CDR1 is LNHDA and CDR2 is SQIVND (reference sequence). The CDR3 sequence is CAREDLNTEAFF. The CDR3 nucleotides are TGTGCCAGGGAGGACCTGAACACTGAAGCTTTCTTT.

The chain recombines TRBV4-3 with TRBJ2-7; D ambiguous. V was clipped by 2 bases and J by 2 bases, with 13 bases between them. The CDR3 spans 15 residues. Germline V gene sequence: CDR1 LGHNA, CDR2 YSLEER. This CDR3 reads CASSQSWPGAYEQYF. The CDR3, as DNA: TGCGCCAGCAGCCAAAGTTGGCCAGGAGCCTACGAGCAGTACTTC.

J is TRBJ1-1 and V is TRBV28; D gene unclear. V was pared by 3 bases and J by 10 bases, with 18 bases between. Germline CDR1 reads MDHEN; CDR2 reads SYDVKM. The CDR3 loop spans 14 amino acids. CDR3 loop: CASSLELDGSGAFF. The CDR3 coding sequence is TGTGCCAGCAGTTTGGAGTTGGACGGTTCGGGAGCTTTCTTT.

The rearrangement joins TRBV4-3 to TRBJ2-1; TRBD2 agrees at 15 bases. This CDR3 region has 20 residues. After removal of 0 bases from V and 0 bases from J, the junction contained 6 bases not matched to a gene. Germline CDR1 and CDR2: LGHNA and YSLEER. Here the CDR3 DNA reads TGCGCCAGCAGCCAAGATGGCGGACTAGCGGGAGGGAGCTCCTACAATGAGCAGTTCTTC. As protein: CASSQDGGLAGGSSYNEQFF.

The CDR3 region has the DNA TGTGCCAGCAGCTTGGGCAGGGTCTATGGCTACACCTTC. This translates into CASSLGRVYGYTF. The rearrangement uses TRBV5-6 and TRBJ1-2; D perhaps matches TRBD1 (5 bases). Germline V gene data show CDR1 as SGHDT and CDR2 as YYEEEE. V lost 0 bases, J lost 4 bases, and 7 bases lay in between. This CDR3 has 13 residues.

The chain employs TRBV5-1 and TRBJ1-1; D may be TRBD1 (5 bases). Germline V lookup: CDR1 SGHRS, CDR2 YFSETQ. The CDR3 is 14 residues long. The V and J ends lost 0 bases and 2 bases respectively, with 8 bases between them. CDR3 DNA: TGCGCCAGCAGCTTGGTTGGGACCAACACTGAAGCTTTCTTT. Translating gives CASSLVGTNTEAFF.

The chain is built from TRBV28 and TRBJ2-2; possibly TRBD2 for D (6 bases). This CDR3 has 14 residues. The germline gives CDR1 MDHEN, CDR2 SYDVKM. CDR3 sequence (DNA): TGTGCTACCAGCGGGTTCACGAACACCGGGGAGCTGTTTTTT. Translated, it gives CATSGFTNTGELFF.

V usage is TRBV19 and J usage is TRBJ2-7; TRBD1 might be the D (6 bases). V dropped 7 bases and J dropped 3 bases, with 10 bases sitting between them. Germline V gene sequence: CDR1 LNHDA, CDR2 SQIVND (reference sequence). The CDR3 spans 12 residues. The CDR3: CASMGAYYEQYF. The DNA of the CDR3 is TGTGCCAGTATGGGGGCTTACTACGAGCAGTACTTC.

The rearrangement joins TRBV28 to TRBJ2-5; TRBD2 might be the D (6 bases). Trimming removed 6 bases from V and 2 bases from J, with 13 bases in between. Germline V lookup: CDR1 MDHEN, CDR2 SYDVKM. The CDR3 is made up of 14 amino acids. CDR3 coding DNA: TGTGCCAGCAGCTTACGGGAGATTCAAGAGACCCAGTACTTC. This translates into CASSLREIQETQYF.